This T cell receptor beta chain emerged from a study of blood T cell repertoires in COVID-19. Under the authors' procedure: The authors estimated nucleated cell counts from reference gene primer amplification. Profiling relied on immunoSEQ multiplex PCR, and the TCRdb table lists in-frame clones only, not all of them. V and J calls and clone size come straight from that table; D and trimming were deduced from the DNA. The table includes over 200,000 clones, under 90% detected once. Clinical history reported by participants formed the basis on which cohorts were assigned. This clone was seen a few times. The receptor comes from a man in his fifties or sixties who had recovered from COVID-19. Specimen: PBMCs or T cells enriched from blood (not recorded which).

CDR3: CASSYSGRVNTGELFF. The CDR3 nucleotides are TGTGCCAGCAGTTACTCCGGCAGGGTAAACACCGGGGAGCTGTTTTTT. This chain uses TRBV6-2 or TRBV6-3 with TRBJ2-2, with D possibly matching TRBD1 (5 bases). With 0 bases removed from V and 2 bases from J, the gap between germline ends came to 10 bases. Germline V gene sequence: CDR1 MNHEY, CDR2 SVGEGT. The CDR3 has 16 residues.